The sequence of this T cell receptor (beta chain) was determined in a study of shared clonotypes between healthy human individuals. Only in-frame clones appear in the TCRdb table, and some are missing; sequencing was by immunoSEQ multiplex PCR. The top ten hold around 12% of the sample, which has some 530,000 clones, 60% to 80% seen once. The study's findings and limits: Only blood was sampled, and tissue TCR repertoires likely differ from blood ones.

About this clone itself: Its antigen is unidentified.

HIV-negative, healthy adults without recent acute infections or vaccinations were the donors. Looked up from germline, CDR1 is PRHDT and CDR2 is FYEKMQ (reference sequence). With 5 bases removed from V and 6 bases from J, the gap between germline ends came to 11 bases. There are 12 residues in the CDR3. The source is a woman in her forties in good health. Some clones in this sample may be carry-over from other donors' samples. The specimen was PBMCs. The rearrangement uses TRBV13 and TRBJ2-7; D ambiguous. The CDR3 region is CASSPRWGEQYF. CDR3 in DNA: TGTGCCAGCAGCCCTAGATGGGGCGAGCAGTACTTC.